Listed below are T cell receptor beta chains from one sample, sequenced in a study of T cells in localized non-small cell lung cancer. Assay: immunoSEQ multiplex PCR; the TCRdb copy retains only in-frame clones and omits some. Here the sample spans 45,000 to 60,000 clones, 70% to 90% being singletons. Sequenced here: PBMCs, sampled before any cancer treatment. The source is a man between 40 and 70 years old with stage II lung adenocarcinoma. CDR3s include the opening cysteine and the closing phenylalanine or tryptophan. D genes are given only for firm matches. Clone size appears in some rows only: once, few, many, or a class for an expanded clone.

>TRBJ2-1|-|TRBV19|-
CASAGRGYNEQFF
TGTGCCAGCGCGGGGAGGGGGTACAATGAGCAGTTCTTC
>TRBJ2-1|-|TRBV5-1|-
CASSLVVKGLNEQFF
TGCGCCAGCAGCTTGGTCGTTAAAGGGCTTAATGAGCAGTTCTTC
>TRBJ2-2|-|TRBV6-5|TRBD1
CASSSKTGFTGELFF
TGTGCCAGCAGTTCCAAGACAGGGTTCACCGGGGAGCTGTTTTTT
>TRBJ1-6|-|TRBV28|-
CASSRANSPLHF
TGTGCCAGCAGTCGGGCCAATTCACCCCTCCACTTT
>TRBJ1-1|-|TRBV19|-
CASAIGAEAFF
TGTGCCAGTGCCATAGGCGCTGAAGCTTTCTTT
>TRBJ2-2|-|TRBV19|-
CASSQLGGMTGELFF
TGTGCCAGTAGCCAACTCGGAGGAATGACCGGGGAGCTGTTTTTT
>TRBJ1-1|-|TRBV30|-
CAWSRRGPGTEAFF
TGTGCCTGGAGTCGGCGGGGCCCTGGGACTGAAGCTTTCTTT
>TRBJ1-4|-|TRBV4-2|TRBD1
CASSLGTDNEKLFF
TGTGCCAGCAGCTTGGGGACAGACAATGAAAAACTGTTTTTT
>TRBJ2-1|-|TRBV6-5|-
CASSYSINNEQFF
TGTGCCAGCAGTTACTCAATTAACAATGAGCAGTTCTTC
>TRBJ1-2|-|TRBV5-8|-
CASSLPNYGYTF
TGTGCCAGCAGCTTACCCAACTATGGCTACACCTTC
>TRBJ2-5|-|TRBV9|-
CASSVDVGGQETQYF
TGTGCCAGCAGCGTAGATGTCGGGGGCCAAGAGACCCAGTACTTC
>TRBJ1-1|-|TRBV6-6|-
CASSYSSGGTEAFF
TGTGCCAGCAGTTACTCAAGCGGTGGGACTGAAGCTTTCTTT
>TRBJ2-7|-|TRBV5-1|-
CASRFTYLSYEQYF
TGCGCCAGCCGGTTCACCTACCTCTCCTACGAGCAGTACTTC
>TRBJ1-1|few|TRBV6-1|-
CASSRFQGSGAAFF
TGTGCCAGCAGTCGATTCCAGGGGTCCGGGGCGGCTTTCTTT
>TRBJ2-4|-|TRBV18|-
CASSPRGGQENIQYF
TGTGCCAGCTCACCACGAGGGGGGCAGGAGAACATTCAGTACTTC
>TRBJ1-2|-|TRBV9|TRBD1
CASSPDPGQGAPHGYTF
TGTGCCAGCAGCCCAGACCCCGGACAGGGGGCTCCGCATGGCTACACCTTC
>TRBJ2-1|-|TRBV7-3|-
CASSFTGISGNEQFF
TGTGCCAGCAGTTTTACAGGGATCTCGGGCAATGAGCAGTTCTTC
>TRBJ2-3|once|TRBV4-2|TRBD1
CASSQQGAVGTDTQYF
TGTGCCAGCAGCCAACAGGGGGCAGTGGGCACAGATACGCAGTATTTT
>TRBJ1-2|-|TRBV6-1|TRBD1
CASSGRDRDPYGYTF
TGTGCCAGCAGTGGCCGGGACAGGGACCCTTATGGCTACACCTTC
>TRBJ1-1|-|TRBV6-1|-
CASGVNTEAFF
TGTGCGAGTGGGGTGAACACTGAAGCTTTCTTT
>TRBJ2-5|-|TRBV10-2|TRBD2
CASRGREETQYF
TGCGCCAGCCGAGGGAGGGAAGAGACCCAGTACTTC
>TRBJ1-5|-|TRBV11-2|-
CASSSDLIQPQHF
TGTGCCAGCAGCTCGGACCTCATTCAGCCCCAGCATTTT
>TRBJ1-5|-|TRBV28|-
CASSFDFRGSNQPQHF
TGTGCCAGCAGTTTTGATTTCAGGGGCTCTAATCAGCCCCAGCATTTT
>TRBJ2-3|-|TRBV7-6|TRBD2
CASSPRLAGGFTDTQYF
TGTGCCAGCAGCCCTAGACTAGCGGGGGGGTTCACAGATACGCAGTATTTT
>TRBJ2-3|-|TRBV5-4|-
CASSLGEDTQYF
TGTGCCAGCAGCTTGGGAGAAGATACGCAGTATTTT
>TRBJ1-4|-|TRBV6-1|-
CASSEESQSTNEKLFF
TGTGCCAGCAGTGAAGAATCCCAGTCGACTAATGAAAAACTGTTTTTT
>TRBJ1-4|-|TRBV27|-
CASSFSTNEKLFF
TGTGCCAGCAGTTTCTCAACTAATGAAAAACTGTTTTTT
>TRBJ2-2|-|TRBV11-2|TRBD1
CASSSGTGSNTGELFF
TGTGCCAGCAGCTCAGGGACAGGGTCAAACACCGGGGAGCTGTTTTTT
>TRBJ2-2|-|TRBV19|-
CASSPRPTSNTGELFF
TGTGCCAGTAGTCCCCGACCCACCTCGAACACCGGGGAGCTGTTTTTT
>TRBJ2-3|-|TRBV6-6|-
CASSVSGAGGTQYF
TGTGCCAGCAGCGTTAGCGGAGCAGGCGGTACGCAGTATTTT
>TRBJ2-1|-|TRBV27|TRBD1
CASSLRGQGVNEQFF
TGTGCCAGCAGTTTGAGGGGACAGGGGGTAAATGAGCAGTTCTTC
>TRBJ2-3|-|TRBV2|-
CASSARGGGDTQYF
TGTGCCAGCAGTGCCAGGGGAGGCGGAGATACGCAGTATTTT
>TRBJ1-5|-|TRBV6-1|-
CATSREYQPQHF
TGTGCCACTTCTCGGGAGTATCAGCCCCAGCATTTT
>TRBJ1-1|once|TRBV9|TRBD1
CASSLNTGENTEAFF
TGTGCCAGCAGCTTAAACACAGGGGAGAACACTGAAGCTTTCTTT
>TRBJ1-2|-|TRBV9|TRBD1
CASTGTGIGYTF
TGTGCCAGCACCGGGACAGGGATAGGCTACACCTTC
>TRBJ1-1|few|TRBV5-1|-
CASSFTGAPNTEAFF
TGCGCCAGCAGCTTCACGGGGGCCCCGAACACTGAAGCTTTCTTT
>TRBJ1-1|-|TRBV14|-
CASSQVPDRNTEAFF
TGTGCCAGCAGCCAAGTCCCGGACAGGAACACTGAAGCTTTCTTT
>TRBJ1-4|-|TRBV6-1|-
CASKFTIDEKLFF
TGTGCCAGCAAATTCACTATTGATGAAAAACTGTTTTTT
>TRBJ1-3|-|TRBV10-3|-
CAISEAGGKPAHTIYF
TGTGCCATCAGTGAGGCGGGCGGGAAACCTGCTCACACCATATATTTT
>TRBJ2-3|-|TRBV4-1|-
CASSQELQTPPLGDTQYF
TGCGCCAGCAGCCAAGAACTCCAGACACCTCCTTTAGGCGATACGCAGTATTTT
>TRBJ2-1|-|TRBV18|-
CASSPPSGGNEQFF
TGTGCCAGCTCACCACCATCGGGTGGCAATGAGCAGTTCTTC
>TRBJ2-1|-|TRBV6-5|TRBD2
CASSYSGVYNEQFF
TGTGCCAGCAGCTACAGCGGGGTATACAATGAGCAGTTCTTC